This T cell receptor (beta chain) appears in the sequencing data of a study of shared clonotypes between healthy human individuals. Overall study findings and caveats: Between a few donors, naive CD4 clonotypes were shared at a level of around 4.8%. The rarefaction results pointed to incomplete sorted-subset sequencing despite large depth. Genetic and exposure-history diversity was limited by the few donors.

Per the germline V gene, CDR1 is LNHDA and CDR2 is SQIVND (reference sequence). The CDR3 runs to 16 residues. With V trimmed by 6 bases and J by 2 bases, 13 bases remained unmatched. CD8 cells classed as naive were CD45RO-negative and positively selected for CCR7, excluding terminally differentiated effector memory CD45RA+ cells. This clone has just one count. As yet, its antigen is unknown. TCRdb keeps only in-frame clones here, not all; method: immunoSEQ multiplex PCR. The sample holds around 1,900,000 clones, just under 95% seen once. Sequencing was carried out using naive CD8+ T cells from PBMCs. V is TRBV19 and J is TRBJ2-7; 7 nucleotides agree with TRBD2. The source of this sequence is a young man in good health. Some clones in this sample may be carry-over from other donors' samples. The CDR3 is CASSPTGGGITYEQYF. Written as DNA, the CDR3 is TGTGCCAGTAGCCCGACGGGGGGAGGGATAACCTACGAGCAGTACTTC. The full variable domain, with the rest looked up from reference TRBV19 and TRBJ2-7, is DGGITQSPKYLFRKEGQNVTLSCEQNLNHDAMYWYRQDPGQGLRLIYYSQIVNDFQKGDIAEGYSVSREKKESFPLTVTSAQKNPTAFYLCASSPTGGGITYEQYFGPGTRLTVT.